Listed below are T cell receptor beta chains from one sample, sequenced in a study of shared clonotypes between healthy human individuals. Sequenced by immunoSEQ multiplex PCR; TCRdb stores in-frame clones only, minus some. The table includes more than 2,000,000 clones, approximately 93% detected once. Sequences were obtained from naive CD4+ T cells from PBMCs. These receptors were collected from a man aged 18 to 35 in good health. Some clones in this sample may be carry-over from other donors' samples. Both conserved end residues are part of each CDR3. Each record gives: D gene, J gene, clone size, V gene, CDR3 DNA, CDR3 protein. D genes are given only for firm matches. A clone size is listed for some rows: how often the clone was seen (once, few, many), or a class if it is expanded.

>TRBD1|TRBJ2-7|.|TRBV6-6
TGTGCCAGCAGTTATGACCCCCAGGGGGCCTACGAGCAGTACTTC
CASSYDPQGAYEQYF
>.|TRBJ1-3|.|TRBV7-9
TGTGCCAGCAGCCCGGGGCCCACCTCTGGAAACACCATATATTTT
CASSPGPTSGNTIYF
>.|TRBJ1-3|.|TRBV9
TGTGCCAGCAGCGTAGCCCCAACTGGAAACACCATATATTTT
CASSVAPTGNTIYF
>TRBD2|TRBJ2-7|.|TRBV7-9
TGTGCCAGCAGCTTATTGGGGACTAGCGGGATATACGAGCAGTACTTC
CASSLLGTSGIYEQYF
>.|TRBJ2-5|.|TRBV18
TGTGCCAGCTCACCCCCCTCTAGCGTACGCCAAGAGACCCAGTACTTC
CASSPPSSVRQETQYF
>TRBD1|TRBJ2-7|.|TRBV7-9
TGTGCCAGCAGCCCCCGCAGGGGGTACGACGAGCAGTACTTC
CASSPRRGYDEQYF
>TRBD2|TRBJ2-3|.|TRBV15
TGTGCCACCAGCAAGGGTGGGACTAGCGGGACTAGCACAGATACGCAGTATTTT
CATSKGGTSGTSTDTQYF
>.|TRBJ1-5|.|TRBV6-5
TGTGCCAGCAGTTCGGGAAGAAGCAATCAGCCCCAGCATTTT
CASSSGRSNQPQHF
>TRBD1|TRBJ1-1|few|TRBV7-3
TGTGCCAGCAGTTACGACAGGGCGAACACTGAAGCTTTCTTT
CASSYDRANTEAFF
>.|TRBJ2-6|.|TRBV18
TGTGCCAGCTCACCAGTGAGCTCTGGGGCCAACGTCCTGACTTTC
CASSPVSSGANVLTF
>.|TRBJ2-5|.|TRBV7-2
TGTGCCAGCAGCTTACAGGGTATTGGGACCCAGTACTTC
CASSLQGIGTQYF
>.|TRBJ2-3|once|TRBV21-1
TGTGCCAGCAGCAAAACGACTAGCTTCCAAAGCACAGATACGCAGTATTTT
CASSKTTSFQSTDTQYF
>TRBD1|TRBJ1-5|.|TRBV19
TGTGCCAGTAGTACCCTGGGACAGGGGATCAATCAGCCCCAGCATTTT
CASSTLGQGINQPQHF
>.|TRBJ2-6|.|TRBV28
TGTGCCAGCTCAGGAAGCTCTGGGGCCAACGTCCTGACTTTC
CASSGSSGANVLTF
>.|TRBJ1-2|.|TRBV4-1
TGCGCCAGCAGCCAAGATTTGGGAGTCGGCTTCTCTGGCTACACCTTC
CASSQDLGVGFSGYTF
>TRBD2|TRBJ2-3|.|TRBV5-4
TGTGCCAGCAGCTTGGGCGGGACCGGGACTACTTTCACAGATACGCAGTATTTT
CASSLGGTGTTFTDTQYF
>.|TRBJ1-2|.|TRBV7-2
TGTGCCAGCAGCTTAGCGGGGACTTCCTGGGGCTACACCTTC
CASSLAGTSWGYTF
>.|TRBJ1-1|.|TRBV11-1
TGTGCCAGCAGCCCACGGGGCCCACCAGCTTTCTTT
CASSPRGPPAFF
>.|TRBJ2-1|.|TRBV7-7
TGTGCCAGCAGCGACCAAGGAGGGGGCGAGCAGTTCTTC
CASSDQGGGEQFF
>TRBD1|TRBJ1-2|.|TRBV30
TGTGCCTGGGCCCATGGACAGGGGTTTGGCTACACCTTC
CAWAHGQGFGYTF
>.|TRBJ2-1|.|TRBV11-2
TGTGCCAGCAGCTTGGAACTAGCTAGGTCCTACAATGAGCAGTTCTTC
CASSLELARSYNEQFF
>.|TRBJ2-4|.|TRBV5-8
TGTGCCAGCAGCTTGACAGTACTCTTAGCCAAAAACATTCAGTACTTC
CASSLTVLLAKNIQYF
>.|TRBJ2-7|.|TRBV6-1
TGTGCCAGCAGTGAACCCCTCCCGGGGCAGTACTTC
CASSEPLPGQYF
>.|TRBJ2-1|.|TRBV6-4
TGTGCCAGCAGTCGGGGAGCGGATCGCTCCTACAATGAGCAGTTCTTC
CASSRGADRSYNEQFF
>TRBD2|TRBJ2-5|.|TRBV5-6
TGTGCCAGCAGCTTGTGGCTAGCGGGAGGGGTAGGGGAGACCCAGTACTTC
CASSLWLAGGVGETQYF
>TRBD1|TRBJ1-4|.|TRBV28
TGTGCCAGCAGCAGACAGGGGGGGGAAAAACTGTTTTTT
CASSRQGGEKLFF
>TRBD1|TRBJ1-5|.|TRBV27
TGTGCCAGCAGCTGGACAGGGGCTGATCAGCCCCAGCATTTT
CASSWTGADQPQHF
>.|TRBJ1-3|.|TRBV27
TGTGCCAGCAGTTTAATAGGAGGGGCTGGAAACACCATATATTTT
CASSLIGGAGNTIYF
>.|TRBJ2-2|.|TRBV5-4
TGTGCCAGCAGCTTAGGGAGGTCGGGCACCGGGGAGCTGTTTTTT
CASSLGRSGTGELFF
>TRBD2|TRBJ2-3|.|TRBV9
TGTGCCAGCACTACCGGGACTAGCGTCACAGATACGCAGTATTTT
CASTTGTSVTDTQYF
>.|TRBJ2-7|.|TRBV14
TGTGCCAGCAGCCAAAGATTGGCGGGACTCTCCTACGAGCAGTACTTC
CASSQRLAGLSYEQYF
>.|TRBJ1-5|.|TRBV6-1
TGTGCCAGCAGTGAAGTTCCCGATATTCAGCCCCAGCATTTT
CASSEVPDIQPQHF
>TRBD1|TRBJ1-1|.|TRBV5-1
TGCGCCAGCAGCTTAGAGGGGGCGCGGTGGGACACTGAAGCTTTCTTT
CASSLEGARWDTEAFF
>.|TRBJ2-4|.|TRBV6-4
TGTGCCAGCAGTGGCGAGGACGGGGGAGCCAAAAACATTCAGTACTTC
CASSGEDGGAKNIQYF
>.|TRBJ1-5|.|TRBV5-1
TGCGCCAGCAGCTTGGACACGGGGCGGCAGCCCCAGCATTTT
CASSLDTGRQPQHF
>.|TRBJ1-1|.|TRBV6-5
TGTGCCAGCAGTTACCAGGGGAGGGGGACTGAAGCTTTCTTT
CASSYQGRGTEAFF
>.|TRBJ2-7|.|TRBV30
TGTGCCTGGAGTGCCCTGGACACTGGGTCCTACGAGCAGTACTTC
CAWSALDTGSYEQYF
>.|TRBJ2-1|.|TRBV5-1
TGCGCCAGCAGACCCGTCATGGACTCCTACAATGAGCAGTTCTTC
CASRPVMDSYNEQFF
>.|TRBJ1-5|.|TRBV19
TGTGCCAGTAGTACCTCAGGGGTGTATCAGCCCCAGCATTTT
CASSTSGVYQPQHF
>.|TRBJ2-7|.|TRBV14
TGTGCCAGTTCGGCCGGAAACGAGCAGTACTTC
CASSAGNEQYF
>TRBD1|TRBJ1-2|.|TRBV16
TGTGCCAGCAGCCGTACCGGGACAGAGACCTACACCTTC
CASSRTGTETYTF